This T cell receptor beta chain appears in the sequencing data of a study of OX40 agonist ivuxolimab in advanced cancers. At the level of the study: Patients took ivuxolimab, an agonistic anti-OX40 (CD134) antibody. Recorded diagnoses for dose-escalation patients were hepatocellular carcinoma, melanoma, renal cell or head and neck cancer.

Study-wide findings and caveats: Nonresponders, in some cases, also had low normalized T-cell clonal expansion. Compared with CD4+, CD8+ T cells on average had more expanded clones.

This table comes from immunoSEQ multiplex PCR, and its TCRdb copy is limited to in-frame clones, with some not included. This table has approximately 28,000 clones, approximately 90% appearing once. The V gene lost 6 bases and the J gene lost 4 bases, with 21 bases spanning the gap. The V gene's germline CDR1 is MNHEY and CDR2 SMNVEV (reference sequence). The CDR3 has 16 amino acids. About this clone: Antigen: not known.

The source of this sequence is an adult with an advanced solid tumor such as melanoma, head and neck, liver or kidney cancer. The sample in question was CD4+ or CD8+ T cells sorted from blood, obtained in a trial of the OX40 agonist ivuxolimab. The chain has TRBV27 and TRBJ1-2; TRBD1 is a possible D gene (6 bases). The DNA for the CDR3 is TGTGCCAGCAGCGCCGGCGATGGTGGGGGGCGCTATGGCTACACCTTC. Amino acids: CASSAGDGGGRYGYTF.